This is a list of T cell receptor beta chains from one sample in a study of cytomegalovirus exposure and HLA in healthy donors. The protocol was immunoSEQ multiplex PCR, while the TCRdb copy is restricted to in-frame clones and leaves out a portion. The sample carries tens of thousands of clones, 74% recorded once. Sequencing was performed on PBMCs. The origin of the receptors is a woman aged 50 to 60 in good health and CMV-seropositive. CDR3s include the opening cysteine and the closing phenylalanine or tryptophan. The D gene is left open where the match is weak. Clone size appears in some rows only: once, few, many, or a class for an expanded clone.

clone_size,cdr3_length,j_call,d_call,v_call,cdr3_nt,cdr3_aa
.,15,TRBJ1-2,.,TRBV11-3,TGTGCCAGCAGCTTAACCCGACAGCCTAACTATGGCTACACCTTC,CASSLTRQPNYGYTF
.,14,TRBJ2-7,.,TRBV9,TGTGCCAGCAGCGTAGAACTAGCCGGGTACGAGCAGTACTTC,CASSVELAGYEQYF
few,15,TRBJ2-1,.,TRBV5-6,TGTGCCAGCAGCAACCCCCTCCGGGAACACAATGAGCAGTTCTTC,CASSNPLREHNEQFF
few,14,TRBJ1-5,.,TRBV6-1,TGTGCCAGCAGTGAAGGTTCTACCCCCCAGCCCCAGCATTTT,CASSEGSTPQPQHF
once,15,TRBJ1-5,.,TRBV19,TGTGCCAGTAGTATACCGGGACACAGCAATCAGCCCCAGCATTTT,CASSIPGHSNQPQHF
.,17,TRBJ2-7,TRBD2,TRBV7-7,TGTGCTAGCAGCTTAGGGAGGACTAGCGGGCGGCACTACGAGCAGTACTTC,CASSLGRTSGRHYEQYF
few,14,TRBJ2-1,.,TRBV9,TGTGCCAGCAGCGTAGAACTAGCCTACAATGAGCAGTTCTTC,CASSVELAYNEQFF
few,17,TRBJ1-1,.,TRBV25-1,TGTGCCAGCAGTGAGTCCGGGACTCCCCGGAGGAGCACTGAAGCTTTCTTT,CASSESGTPRRSTEAFF
.,13,TRBJ1-1,.,TRBV11-2,TGTGCCAGCAGGGGGGGAGCCGGGAATGAAGCTTTCTTT,CASRGGAGNEAFF
.,13,TRBJ1-6,TRBD1,TRBV6-6,TGTGCCAGCTTTGGGACAGGGGTATCACCCCTCCACTTT,CASFGTGVSPLHF
.,12,TRBJ2-5,.,TRBV6-6,TGTGCCAGCAGTTACGGGCTGGCTGACAGGTACTTC,CASSYGLADRYF
.,15,TRBJ1-5,TRBD1,TRBV6-5,TGTGCCAGCAGTCGACGACAGGGGAGGGGTCAGCCCCAGCATTTT,CASSRRQGRGQPQHF
.,15,TRBJ1-5,TRBD1,TRBV28,TGTGCCAGCAGACGACAGGGGGGGTTACGTCAGCCCCAGCATTTT,CASRRQGGLRQPQHF
.,15,TRBJ2-1,TRBD2,TRBV5-6,TGTGCCAGCAGCTCACTAGCGGGGACCCTCAATGAGCAGTTCTTC,CASSSLAGTLNEQFF
.,13,TRBJ2-5,TRBD2,TRBV29-1,TGCAGCGTTGTGCCTAGCGGCCAAGAGACCCAGTACTTC,CSVVPSGQETQYF
few,14,TRBJ1-1,.,TRBV6-5,TGTGCCAGCAGAGACAGTAAACAGATCTCTGAAGCTTTCTTT,CASRDSKQISEAFF
.,14,TRBJ2-7,TRBD1,TRBV9,TGTGCCAGCAGCGGGTCCGGGGACAGGGTCGAGCAGTACTTC,CASSGSGDRVEQYF
.,16,TRBJ2-1,.,TRBV10-1,TGCGCCAGCAGTGAAGATACGGGGGTTTTGTGGAATGAGCAGTTCTTC,CASSEDTGVLWNEQFF
.,14,TRBJ2-1,TRBD2,TRBV10-1,TGCGCCAGCAGTTCCAGCGGGAGCAACAATGAGCAGTTCTTC,CASSSSGSNNEQFF
.,13,TRBJ2-7,TRBD1,TRBV30,TGTGCCTGGAGTGGGGACAGGGCCGGGGAGCAGTACTTC,CAWSGDRAGEQYF
.,14,TRBJ1-5,TRBD1,TRBV2,TGTGCCAGCAGCCGACAGGGTGGTAATCAGCCCCAGCATTTT,CASSRQGGNQPQHF
.,13,TRBJ1-5,TRBD1,TRBV10-2,TGCGCCAGCACCGGGACAGACTATCAGCCCCAGCATTTT,CASTGTDYQPQHF
.,15,TRBJ1-1,.,TRBV6-1,TGTGCCAGCAGTGAAGGGCACAGGGTTCGGGCTGAAGCTTTCTTT,CASSEGHRVRAEAFF
medium-sized,15,TRBJ1-2,TRBD1,TRBV4-1,TGCGCCAGCAGCCGAGGACAGGCCATTCACTATGGCTACACCTTC,CASSRGQAIHYGYTF
.,14,TRBJ2-2,.,TRBV29-1,TGCAGCGTGAGAAGGGGTGGGGACACCGGGGAGCTGTTTTTT,CSVRRGGDTGELFF
.,12,TRBJ2-2,.,TRBV7-8,TGTGCCAGCAGCTCCCCACAACGGGAGCTGTTTTTT,CASSSPQRELFF
.,14,TRBJ2-7,.,TRBV7-9,TGTGCCAGCAGCTTAGTAGGGACTTCCTACGAGCAGTACTTC,CASSLVGTSYEQYF
.,14,TRBJ2-7,TRBD1,TRBV5-6,TGTGCCAGCAGCTTGGAGGACAGGGGGCACGAGCAGTACTTC,CASSLEDRGHEQYF
.,14,TRBJ1-1,TRBD1,TRBV9,TGTGCCAGCAGCGTGGGACAGGGGGTGACTGAAGCTTTCTTT,CASSVGQGVTEAFF
.,12,TRBJ1-1,.,TRBV10-3,TGTGCCATCAGTGTAGAGAACACTGAAGCTTTCTTT,CAISVENTEAFF
.,15,TRBJ1-2,TRBD1,TRBV25-1,TGTGCCAGCAGTGTCCGGGACAGGGACTTCTATGGCTACACCTTC,CASSVRDRDFYGYTF
.,16,TRBJ1-4,.,TRBV5-6,TGTGCCAGCAGCTTGCGGGGTGTTTCGGGTAATGAAAAACTGTTTTTT,CASSLRGVSGNEKLFF
.,19,TRBJ2-6,TRBD2,TRBV19,TGTGCCAGTAGTATCCTAGCGGGAGGATTAATGAGTGGGGCCAACGTCCTGACTTTC,CASSILAGGLMSGANVLTF
.,14,TRBJ2-3,.,TRBV5-1,TGCGCCAGCAGCGATGGGACTCACACAGATACGCAGTATTTT,CASSDGTHTDTQYF
once,19,TRBJ2-3,TRBD1,TRBV5-8,TGTGCCAGCAGCAATTCCGGGACAGGGGCCGTGGCGAGCACAGATACGCAGTATTTT,CASSNSGTGAVASTDTQYF
few,13,TRBJ2-2,TRBD2,TRBV6-4,TGTGCCAGCATGGCGGGAGAGACCGGGGAGCTGTTTTTT,CASMAGETGELFF
.,14,TRBJ1-5,.,TRBV28,TGTGCCAGCAGTCCCGGGTCCCCCCTCGGGCCCCAGCATTTT,CASSPGSPLGPQHF
once,16,TRBJ1-5,.,TRBV27,TGTGCCAGCAGTCCGCGGTTGGGGGCCAGGGGTCAGCCCCAGCATTTT,CASSPRLGARGQPQHF
.,15,TRBJ1-1,.,TRBV19,TGTGCCAGTGGGGGGGACCTTAGTGGGAACACTGAAGCTTTCTTT,CASGGDLSGNTEAFF
.,13,TRBJ1-5,.,TRBV2,TGTGCCAGCAAGCTTTATAGCAATCAGCCCCAGCATTTT,CASKLYSNQPQHF
.,16,TRBJ1-2,.,TRBV4-1,TGCGCCAGCAGCCAAGAGGTCCGGTGGACAACGTATGGCTACACCTTC,CASSQEVRWTTYGYTF
.,17,TRBJ2-5,TRBD2,TRBV4-2,TGTGCCAGCAGCCCTGGTGGTCTAGCGGCGAGGATGGAGACCCAGTACTTC,CASSPGGLAARMETQYF
.,15,TRBJ2-1,TRBD1,TRBV25-1,TGTGCCAGCAGTGCCGACAGGGGGCCCTACAATGAGCAGTTCTTC,CASSADRGPYNEQFF
.,15,TRBJ1-4,.,TRBV7-9,TGTTCCAGCAGCCTCGTTGAGTCCTTTAATGAAAAACTGTTTTTT,CSSSLVESFNEKLFF
.,18,TRBJ2-7,TRBD2,TRBV6-1,TGTGCCAGCAGTGAAGCGGGAGCTGCGGGAGGTAACCCCTACGAGCAGTACTTC,CASSEAGAAGGNPYEQYF
.,13,TRBJ1-1,TRBD1,TRBV28,TGTGCCAGCAGTCCTCGGGACAGGGTTTATGCTTTCTTT,CASSPRDRVYAFF
.,13,TRBJ1-4,.,TRBV19,TGTGCCAGTAGTACAGACAGGAATGAAAAACTGTTTTTT,CASSTDRNEKLFF
few,14,TRBJ2-7,TRBD2,TRBV28,TGTGCCAGCAGGATAGCGGGAGACCTCTACGAGCAGTACTTC,CASRIAGDLYEQYF